This record looks at one TCR beta chain sequence and its context. The trim removed 6 bases at V and 7 bases at J, leaving 10 bases unmatched. CDR1 is MNHEY and CDR2 is SVGAGI in the germline V gene. The CDR3 is 15 amino acids. This record comes from a study of blood T cell repertoires in COVID-19. Whole-study context: The United States, Italy and Spain supplied acute and convalescent COVID-19 samples.

In the original workflow: The assay estimated nucleated cells by amplifying reference gene primers. Clones were sequenced by immunoSEQ multiplex PCR, and TCRdb holds only the in-frame ones, with some missing. V and J calls and clone size are those listed in that table; D and trimming were worked out from the DNA. The profile shows 200,000 to 250,000 clones, 80% to 85% of them singletons. The sample comprised peripheral blood. The rearrangement links TRBV6-5 to TRBJ1-4, with 8 bases aligning to TRBD1. The receptor's source is a woman aged 55-69 years who had recovered from COVID-19. CDR3: CASRDRAVVGEKLFF. The DNA for the CDR3 is TGTGCCAGCAGGGACAGGGCGGTGGTAGGTGAAAAACTGTTTTTT.